Listed below are T cell receptor beta chains from one sample, sequenced in a study of early T cells in non-severe SARS-CoV-2 infection. TCRdb re-called the 5' RACE reads with MiXCR, one entry per CDR3 protein. Here the sample spans roughly 70,000 distinct CDR3 sequences, about 13% being singletons. Sequencing was done on a sample of whole blood. These receptors originate from an adult who was a healthcare worker with PCR-confirmed SARS-CoV-2 infection or an uninfected control (not recorded which). Both conserved end residues are part of each CDR3. D genes are given only for firm matches. Some rows have no size entry. The others give once, few or many, or a class for an expanded clone.

v_call,d_call,clone_size,j_call,cdr3_nt,cdr3_aa
TRBV29-1,-,-,TRBJ1-2,TGCAGCGTTGTGGTAATCGGCGAAGCGCGAGGCTACACCTTC,CSVVVIGEARGYTF
TRBV20-1,-,-,TRBJ1-2,TGCAGTGCCCCCGCCAGGGACCATTATGGCTACACCTTC,CSAPARDHYGYTF
TRBV6-2/TRBV6-3,-,many,TRBJ2-1,TGTGCCAGCCGTAGGGACTCGGGGCCGAACTACAATGAGCAGTTCTTC,CASRRDSGPNYNEQFF
TRBV28,-,many,TRBJ2-4,TGTGCCAGCAGCCTGACAGGAGTGGCCAAAAACATTCAGTACTTC,CASSLTGVAKNIQYF
TRBV7-6,-,-,TRBJ2-7,TGTGCCAGCAGCTTGGACTACGGGGGCCATGAGCAGTACTTC,CASSLDYGGHEQYF
TRBV21-1,-,many,TRBJ1-4,TGTGCCAGCACGACAGGGGAGACTAATGAAAAACTGTTTTTT,CASTTGETNEKLFF
TRBV7-8,TRBD2,many,TRBJ2-1,TGTGCCAGCAGCTTGGCCCGGGGGACTAGCGGGAGGGTGAGCTCCTACAATGAGCAGTTCTTC,CASSLARGTSGRVSSYNEQFF
TRBV6-2/TRBV6-3,TRBD2,few,TRBJ2-3,TGTGCCAGCAGTTATTTTAGCGGGGTCACAGATACGCAGTATTTT,CASSYFSGVTDTQYF
TRBV29-1,TRBD1,few,TRBJ1-4,TGCAGCGTGCTTGTCAGGGGGCCTAATGAAAAACTGTTTTTT,CSVLVRGPNEKLFF
TRBV6-6,-,few,TRBJ1-4,TGTGCCAGCAGTTCTGACGGACTTAATGAAAAACTGTTTTTT,CASSSDGLNEKLFF
TRBV5-4,-,few,TRBJ2-7,TGTGCCAGCAGCCTCGACGGGCCCTACGAGCAGTACTTC,CASSLDGPYEQYF
TRBV12-3/TRBV12-4,-,-,TRBJ1-5,TGTGCCAGCAGTCCCCTTACGGGGGCGGAAAGTCAGCCCCAGCATTTT,CASSPLTGAESQPQHF
TRBV29-1,-,-,TRBJ2-5,TGCAGCGTAATCCGCACCGAGGGAGAGACCCAGTACTTC,CSVIRTEGETQYF
TRBV9,-,-,TRBJ2-2,TGTGCCAGCAGCGTAGCGGATCCGAACACCGGGGAGCTGTTTTTT,CASSVADPNTGELFF
TRBV20-1,TRBD1,few,TRBJ2-1,TGCAGTGCTAGAGTTCGGGACAGGGGAAACTACAATGAGCAGTTCTTC,CSARVRDRGNYNEQFF
TRBV4-1,TRBD2,many,TRBJ2-1,TGCGCCAGCAGTCCCGGACTAGCGGGATACAATGAGCAGTTCTTC,CASSPGLAGYNEQFF
TRBV29-1,-,few,TRBJ1-5,TGCAGCGTCTGGGACGGTAGCAATCAGCCCCAGCATTTT,CSVWDGSNQPQHF
TRBV7-2,-,many,TRBJ1-1,TGTGCCAGCAGCTTAGGTAGTCTCAGTCGGGGTGAGGCTTTCTTT,CASSLGSLSRGEAFF
TRBV20-1,-,many,TRBJ2-7,TGCAGTGCTACCGACAACACCTACGAGCAGTACTTC,CSATDNTYEQYF
TRBV19,-,few,TRBJ2-1,TGTGCCAGTACCATAGGGGGGGGAGCCTACAATGAGCAGTTCTTC,CASTIGGGAYNEQFF
TRBV7-2,TRBD2,-,TRBJ2-1,TGTGCCAGCAGTTCTATGACTAGCCCCTACGATGAGCAGTTCTTC,CASSSMTSPYDEQFF
TRBV6-2/TRBV6-3,-,many,TRBJ2-7,TGTGCCAGCAGCAACCCGTTTGAGCAGTACTTC,CASSNPFEQYF
TRBV5-4,-,few,TRBJ2-7,TGTGCCAGCAGCTTGGACGCTGTTCGGGCCTACGAGCAGTACTTC,CASSLDAVRAYEQYF
TRBV28,TRBD2,few,TRBJ2-2,TGTGCCAGCACCCTAAGGAGTAGCGGGACCGGGGAGCTGTTTTTT,CASTLRSSGTGELFF
TRBV12-3/TRBV12-4,-,-,TRBJ2-2,TGTGCCAGCAGTTTATACAGCTTCACCGGGGAGCTGTTTTTT,CASSLYSFTGELFF
TRBV7-9,-,few,TRBJ1-5,TGTGCCAGCAGCCCTGACAGCGTCAATCAGCCCCAGCATTTT,CASSPDSVNQPQHF
TRBV3-1,-,many,TRBJ1-1,TGTGCCAGCAGCCATCTTACAGGGAACACTGAAGCTTTCTTT,CASSHLTGNTEAFF
TRBV20-1,-,-,TRBJ1-3,TGCAGTGCTAGAGTGTTGAGGGACCCTCCTGGAAACACCATATATTTT,CSARVLRDPPGNTIYF
TRBV11-2,-,many,TRBJ1-5,TGTGCCAGCAGCTCCGCGGGGGGCAATCAGCCCCAGCATTTT,CASSSAGGNQPQHF
TRBV4-3,-,-,TRBJ2-7,TGCGCCAGCAGCCAAGCAGGGAGTGGTGGCGAGCAGTACTTC,CASSQAGSGGEQYF
TRBV6-1,-,few,TRBJ2-1,TGTGCCAGCAGTGAATCCGCAGGGTCCAATGAGCAGTTCTTC,CASSESAGSNEQFF
TRBV9,TRBD1,-,TRBJ1-2,TGTGCCAGCAGCGCTCCAGGGGGCGGACATGGCTACACCTTC,CASSAPGGGHGYTF
TRBV18,TRBD1,-,TRBJ2-3,TGTGCCAGCTCACCAGGCAACAGGGGCCTCCTTGATACGCAGTATTTT,CASSPGNRGLLDTQYF
TRBV10-3,TRBD2,-,TRBJ2-7,TGTGCCATCAGTGAGTCTAGGACAGCGGGAGAAGAGCAGTACTTC,CAISESRTAGEEQYF
TRBV2,-,few,TRBJ2-3,TGTGCCAGCAGTGCTCAGGGAACAACAGATACGCAGTATTTT,CASSAQGTTDTQYF
TRBV28,-,-,TRBJ1-5,TGTGCGTCGATGCACAATCAGCCCCAGCATTTT,CASMHNQPQHF